This T cell receptor (beta chain) was documented in a study of blood T cell repertoires in COVID-19 (dated by TCRdb to 2020 to 2021). Context from the whole study: Collaborator samples came from the United States, Italy and Spain and covered acute and convalescent phases of COVID-19. The material from the prospective study consisted of cDNA or gDNA derived from T cells, B-cell-depleted T cells, or PBMCs. Deeply sampled blood TCRbeta repertoires from subjects exposed to, actively infected with, or recovered from COVID-19 were included in the dataset. The repertoires were released in a freely available public database meant as a resource for research on the immune response to SARS-CoV-2. The samples were drawn from two sources: the first 160 participants of the ongoing ImmuneRACE study, and over 950 subjects contributed by 6 global collaborators. The sample metadata nearly always contained a de-identified subject ID, COVID-19 status, age in years and sex. Where HLA class I and class II types were available, the types were taken from metadata supplied by the sample provider, not from assay-based typing. Summary of the overall study and its limitations: How much clinical and demographic metadata was included differed by source and by participant, and the metadata was provided uncurated.

The collaborating institutions used their own protocols to collect whole blood in K2EDTA tubes. For TCRbeta analysis, collaborators shipped samples as frozen whole blood, isolated PBMCs, or DNA extracted from either of those sample types. The immunoSEQ Assay, a bias-controlled multiplex PCR, was used to amplify TCRbeta CDR3 regions from genomic DNA. From the authors' description of their analysis: The number of nucleated cells in each sample was estimated by amplification of reference gene primers within the assay. To quantify the absolute abundance of each unique TCRbeta CDR3 rearrangement, sequence reads were collapsed and filtered. For each sample, productive Simpson clonality was calculated as the square root of Simpson's diversity index across productive rearrangements. Entries here come from immuneACCESS through TCRdb and include only in-frame sequences with V and J called. Some clones fail to appear in such tables; in the studies checked, an unresolved V gene covers under half of the shortfall, and the cause of the remainder is unknown. V, J and clone size are those of that table, while D and trimming were read from the DNA. Counted in this sample were 54,000 or so clones; roughly 84% of them appeared once. The ten largest clonotypes hold roughly 8% of the sample.

This clone appeared once. Its cognate antigen has yet to be identified. No base qualities exist here, and no much larger clone lies one base off it. V sheds 0 bases and J sheds 4 bases, leaving 10 bases between their ends. Counted from cysteine to phenylalanine, this CDR3 has 14 amino acids. Solely the CDR3 DNA is kept, with 42 bases framed from the first base. The germline V gene yields SGDLS for CDR1 and YYNGEE for CDR2. The rearranged chain carries TRBV9 and TRBJ1-2; the D gene lacks a confident call. The TCR was taken from a man aged 50-59 years with active COVID-19. Sample: peripheral blood. DNA sequence: TGTGCCAGCAGCGTAGATCACTCCTCCTATGGCTACACCTTC. The translation is CASSVDHSSYGYTF.